Below are 25 T cell receptor beta chains sequenced from a single sample in a study of T-cell reconstitution after alpha-beta-depleted transplantation in children. Unique molecular identifiers tagged the TCRbeta library. Each CDR3 protein gets one entry after TCRdb re-called the PCR reads with MiXCR. The sample holds 120,000 to 150,000 distinct CDR3 sequences, about 9% seen once. This specimen was PBMCs, mostly from graft donor cells, taken 180 days after TCRalphabeta/CD19-depleted stem cell transplant. The receptors stem from a female patient aged 2-10 years who had a stem cell transplant for congenital amegakaryocytic thrombocytopenia, so the T cells may come from the graft donor.

Ten or more counts support this clonotype. Its ends do not fully match the called genes, so a read error is possible. The CDR3 DNA is TGTGCCAGCAGTTTAGCCGGGACCCCAGTGGTTTTC. As protein: CASSLAGTPVVF. The gene calls are TRBV12-3 or TRBV12-4 and TRBJ2-7, with D perhaps matching TRBD1 or TRBD2 (5 bases each). The CDR3 spans 12 residues.

This clonotype was counted at least ten times. J is TRBJ2-1 and V is TRBV12-3 or TRBV12-4, with 9 positions matching TRBD1. Unmatched junction bases numbered 4, after V lost 3 bases and J lost 4 bases. The CDR3 is made up of 15 amino acids. The CDR3 loop reads CASSFPGQGYNEQFF. In nucleotides, the CDR3 is TGTGCCAGCAGTTTTCCGGGACAGGGTTACAATGAGCAGTTCTTC.

This clonotype occurred many times. The V gene is TRBV25-1, the J gene TRBJ2-1; no reliable D call. This CDR3 has 14 residues. V lost 2 bases, J lost 8 bases, and 13 bases lay in between. Germline V gene data show CDR1 as MGHDK and CDR2 as SYGVNS. The CDR3: CASSENYNADEQFF. DNA for the CDR3: TGTGCCAGCAGTGAAAACTATAATGCGGATGAGCAGTTCTTC.

This clonotype has more than one count but fewer than ten. The chain couples TRBV12-3 or TRBV12-4 to TRBJ2-2; no definite D call. Trimming cost V 8 bases and J 0 bases, with 10 bases left between them. The CDR3 is 14 amino acids. CDR3 bases: TGTGCCAGCGCCCCGCAGGCGAACACCGGGGAGCTGTTTTTT. Translated: CASAPQANTGELFF.

The genes are TRBV28 and TRBJ1-5; a weak D match, TRBD1 (5 bases). Trimming took 0 bases from V and 3 from J, leaving 18 bases between them. Germline V CDR1 and CDR2: MDHEN, SYDVKM. The CDR3 covers 18 residues. The CDR3 region is CASSLWESGEGPNQPQHF. In nucleotides, the CDR3 is TGTGCCAGCAGTTTATGGGAGAGTGGAGAGGGACCCAATCAGCCCCAGCATTTT.

V gene TRBV12-3 or TRBV12-4 combines with J gene TRBJ2-5; D not resolved. Trimming cost V 2 bases and J 4 bases, with 8 bases left between them. The CDR3 totals 13 residues. CDR3 nucleotide sequence: TGTGCCAGCAGTTTACAGGTAGCAGAGACCCAGTACTTC. It is translated as CASSLQVAETQYF.

The sample holds a few counts of this clonotype. The chain joins TRBV15 to TRBJ2-7, with TRBD1 as a possible D gene (5 bases). The CDR3 extends over 13 amino acids. Trimming removed 3 bases at V and 4 bases at J, with 10 bases between. CDR1 and CDR2 (germline): LNHNV, YYDKDF (reference sequence). This CDR3 reads CATSSSQGYEQYF. CDR3 in DNA: TGTGCCACCAGCAGTTCTCAGGGTTACGAGCAGTACTTC.

The rearrangement links TRBV24-1 to TRBJ2-5; 8 bases are a match to TRBD1. Per germline, CDR1 KGHDR and CDR2 SFDVKD. The CDR3 covers 14 residues. V gave up 6 bases and J gave up 3 bases; unmatched junction bases: 5. The CDR3 sequence: CATSRTGSEETQYF. The CDR3 DNA reads TGTGCCACCAGTCGGACAGGGAGCGAAGAGACCCAGTACTTC.

In this sample, this clonotype turned up many times. The chain uses TRBV19 and TRBJ2-1, with 14 positions matching TRBD2. Germline assignment: CDR1 LNHDA and CDR2 SQIVND (reference sequence). The CDR3 runs 18 residues. The V gene end was trimmed by 5 bases and the J gene end by 4 bases; junction bases not matched to a gene: 10. CDR3: CASSSPTGLAGVYNEQFF. The CDR3 DNA is TGTGCCAGTAGTTCCCCTACGGGACTAGCGGGGGTTTACAATGAGCAGTTCTTC.

The V and J genes are TRBV6-5 and TRBJ2-3, with 11 positions matching TRBD2. After removal of 6 bases from V and 5 bases from J, the junction contained 4 bases not matched to a gene. The CDR3 is 14 amino acids. The V gene's germline CDR1 is MNHEY and CDR2 SVGAGI. The CDR3 reads CASRLAGGIDTQYF. As DNA, the CDR3 is TGTGCCAGCAGGTTAGCGGGAGGGATAGATACGCAGTATTTT.

This clonotype was observed many times. The chain couples TRBV6-1 to TRBJ1-5; possibly TRBD1 for D (6 bases). Trimming left V 7 bases short and J 9 bases short, with 16 bases between. Germline CDR1 is MNHNS and CDR2 is SASEGT. This CDR3 has 13 residues. The CDR3 is CASNDRPLGPQHF. Written as DNA, the CDR3 is TGTGCCAGCAACGACAGGCCCTTGGGGCCCCAGCATTTT.

At least ten counts were recorded for this clonotype. J is TRBJ1-4 and V is TRBV20-1; tentatively, D is TRBD1 (5 bases). This CDR3 contains 14 residues. Germline lookup yields CDR1 DFQATT and CDR2 SNEGSKA (reference sequence). Trimming removed 3 bases from V and 7 bases from J, with 15 bases in between. CDR3 region: CSASPGTFGEKLFF. CDR3 DNA: TGCAGTGCTAGCCCCGGGACTTTCGGTGAAAAACTGTTTTTT.

This clonotype has a count of ten or more. This chain joins TRBV12-3 or TRBV12-4 and TRBJ2-2, with TRBD2 identical over 8 bases. With 6 bases clipped from V and 0 bases from J, the junction kept 3 bases outside the gene matches. This CDR3 is built from 15 residues. The CDR3 is CASSSAGANTGELFF. In nucleotides, the CDR3 is TGTGCCAGCAGCTCAGCGGGAGCGAACACCGGGGAGCTGTTTTTT.

V is TRBV7-9 and J is TRBJ1-6; the D is unclear. CDR1 and CDR2 (germline): SEHNR, FQNEAQ (reference sequence). This CDR3 region has 12 residues. Trimming pared 5 bases from V and 9 bases from J, leaving 8 bases between. The CDR3 sequence is CASSKEGSPLHF. CDR3 in DNA: TGTGCCAGCAGCAAAGAGGGTTCACCCCTCCACTTT.

Many counts were recorded for this clonotype. This chain links TRBV20-1 with TRBJ2-3; D is unclear. Trimming left V 6 bases short and J 4 bases short, with 5 bases between. Germline V CDR1 and CDR2: DFQATT, SNEGSKA (reference sequence). The CDR3 consists of 10 residues. CDR3 DNA: TGCAGTGCCCGTGCAGATACGCAGTATTTT. It is translated as CSARADTQYF.

This clonotype has ten or more counts. This rearrangement joins TRBV20-1 to TRBJ2-3, with D unresolved. V shed 5 bases and J shed 6 bases, with 12 bases lying between them. CDR3 length: 12 residues. Germline CDR1 reads DFQATT; CDR2 reads SNEGSKA (reference sequence). This CDR3 is CSAPGITDTQYF. The CDR3 DNA sequence: TGCAGTGCTCCGGGCATAACGGATACGCAGTATTTT.

This clonotype showed up many times. The chain couples TRBV20-1 to TRBJ1-2; D is ambiguous. Germline-derived CDR1 and CDR2 are DFQATT and SNEGSKA (reference sequence). CDR3 length equals 13 residues. V was trimmed by 5 bases and J by 2 bases, leaving 12 bases between them. The CDR3 here is CSAGGLGNYGYTF. For the CDR3, the DNA is TGCAGTGCTGGTGGGCTGGGCAACTATGGCTACACCTTC.

This clonotype came up many times. V gene TRBV27 combines with J gene TRBJ2-3; D gene uncertain. Trimming stripped 0 bases from V and 0 bases from J, with 19 bases between. The CDR3 totals 19 residues. CDR1 is MNHEY and CDR2 is SMNVEV in the germline V gene (reference sequence). As DNA, the CDR3 is TGTGCCAGCAGTTTATCCAAGGCGGTTAGGGCCTTCAGCACAGATACGCAGTATTTT. Amino acids: CASSLSKAVRAFSTDTQYF.

This sequence joins TRBV20-1 and TRBJ2-5; D is perhaps TRBD2 (5 bases). Trimming cost V 6 bases and J 5 bases, with 10 bases left between them. The CDR3 sequence is 11 residues long. Germline V lookup: CDR1 DFQATT, CDR2 SNEGSKA (reference sequence). CDR3 DNA sequence: TGCAGTGCAAGCGGTGGGGAGACCCAGTACTTC. It codes for CSASGGETQYF.

This clonotype came up many times. The chain is built from TRBV7-9 and TRBJ1-1, with a possible D match to TRBD1 (6 bases). Germline V gene sequence: CDR1 SEHNR, CDR2 FQNEAQ (reference sequence). The CDR3 runs to 14 residues. V lost 6 bases, J lost 6 bases, and 17 bases lay in between. The CDR3 sequence: CASRLDRMSPEAFF. Written as DNA, the CDR3 is TGTGCCAGCAGACTAGACAGGATGAGCCCTGAAGCTTTCTTT.

This clonotype was detected many times. The chain is built from TRBV2 and TRBJ2-3, with D unresolved. V lost 10 bases and J 3 bases, leaving 11 bases between the germline ends. The CDR3 sequence is 12 residues long. Germline V lookup: CDR1 SNHLY, CDR2 FYNNEI. The CDR3 loop is CATDHPTDTQYF. The CDR3 DNA sequence: TGTGCCACCGACCACCCGACAGATACGCAGTATTTT.

The CDR3 loop reads CASGPQLGAGELFF. CDR3 nucleotides: TGTGCCAGCGGCCCTCAGCTAGGGGCCGGGGAGCTGTTTTTT. This sequence joins TRBV5-5 and TRBJ2-2, with a possible D match to TRBD1 (5 bases). The V gene's germline CDR1 is SGHKS and CDR2 YYEKEE (reference sequence). The V gene lost 7 bases and the J gene lost 6 bases, with 16 bases spanning the gap. This CDR3 spans 14 amino acids.

This clonotype has only a few counts. In DNA, the CDR3 is TGTGCCAGCAGTTTAGACGGGGACAGCTACAATGAGCAGTTCTTC. Its translation: CASSLDGDSYNEQFF. The rearrangement joins TRBV12-3 or TRBV12-4 to TRBJ2-1; 7 bases align to TRBD1. The CDR3 runs to 15 residues. J lost 3 bases, V lost 1 base, and 3 bases had no gene match.

This sequence joins TRBV7-2 and TRBJ1-5; D possibly corresponds to TRBD1 (6 bases). Deletions cut 4 bases from V and 1 base from J, with 11 bases between. CDR1 is SGHTA, CDR2 FQGNSA, per germline. There are 15 residues in the CDR3. This chain's CDR3 is CASSWAQGSNQPQHF. DNA of the CDR3: TGTGCCAGCAGCTGGGCGCAGGGGAGCAATCAGCCCCAGCATTTT.

This clonotype occurred many times. The chain carries TRBV18 and TRBJ1-5; no definite D call. This CDR3 is built from 13 residues. Trimming stripped 9 bases from V and 1 base from J, with 10 bases between. The germline gives CDR1 KGHSH, CDR2 LQKENI. CDR3 sequence: CASSVESNQPQHF. CDR3 DNA sequence: TGTGCCAGTTCCGTCGAGAGCAATCAGCCCCAGCATTTT.